This T cell receptor beta chain came from a study of blood T cell repertoires in COVID-19. Study-level background: The United States, Italy and Spain supplied acute and convalescent COVID-19 samples.

The germline V gene encodes CDR1 SGDLS and CDR2 YYNGEE. The V gene lost 1 base and the J gene lost 2 bases, with 8 bases spanning the gap. The CDR3 length is 14 residues. The Seattle site enrolled patients during active infection and followed them longitudinally. Sequencing used immunoSEQ multiplex PCR; TCRdb keeps in-frame clones, though not all of them. The sample includes around 260,000 clones, 70% to 90% seen only once; the top ten take approximately 0.94%. The chain has TRBV9 and TRBJ2-3; D is unresolved. This clonotype was obtained from a human donor with COVID-19, enrolled during active disease. The donor label of this sample is uncertain. The sample comprised peripheral blood. The CDR3 is CASSVKIITDTQYF. CDR3 sequence (DNA): TGTGCCAGCAGCGTAAAAATCATCACAGATACGCAGTATTTT.